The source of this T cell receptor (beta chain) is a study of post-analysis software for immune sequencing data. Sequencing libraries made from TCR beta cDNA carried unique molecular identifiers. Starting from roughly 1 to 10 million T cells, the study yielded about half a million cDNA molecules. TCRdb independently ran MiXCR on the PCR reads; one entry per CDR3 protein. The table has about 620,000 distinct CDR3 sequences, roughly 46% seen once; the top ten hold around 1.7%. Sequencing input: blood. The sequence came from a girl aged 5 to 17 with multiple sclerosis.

The CDR3 region is CASSYIRQFGSPLHF. The CDR3 nucleotides read TGTGCCAGCAGTTACATTAGGCAGTTTGGCTCACCCCTCCACTTT. This sequence joins TRBV6-5 and TRBJ1-6; D is ambiguous. V lost 2 bases and J 10 bases, leaving 15 bases between the germline ends. Germline loops: CDR1 MNHEY, CDR2 SVGAGI. The CDR3 runs 15 residues.